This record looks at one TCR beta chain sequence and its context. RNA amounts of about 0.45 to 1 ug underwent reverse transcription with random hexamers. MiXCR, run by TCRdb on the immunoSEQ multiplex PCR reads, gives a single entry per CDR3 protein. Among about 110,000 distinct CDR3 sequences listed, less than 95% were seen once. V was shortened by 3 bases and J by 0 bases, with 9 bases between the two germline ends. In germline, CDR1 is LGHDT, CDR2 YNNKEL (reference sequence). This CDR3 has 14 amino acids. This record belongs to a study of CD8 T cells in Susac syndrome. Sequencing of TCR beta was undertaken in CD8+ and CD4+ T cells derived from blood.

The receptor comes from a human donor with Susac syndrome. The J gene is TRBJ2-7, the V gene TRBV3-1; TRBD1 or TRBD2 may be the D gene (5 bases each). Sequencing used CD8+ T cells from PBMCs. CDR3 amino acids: CASSQGDGSYEQYF. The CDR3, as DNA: TGTGCCAGCAGCCAGGGGGATGGCTCCTACGAGCAGTACTTC.